This T cell receptor beta chain derives from a study of T cell changes during pregnancy in multiple sclerosis. The V gene's germline CDR1 is SGDLS and CDR2 YYNGEE. V shed 6 bases and J 2 bases; nucleotides not matched to a gene: 15. CDR3 size: 20 residues. Clones were read by immunoSEQ multiplex PCR, and TCRdb kept only the in-frame ones, dropping some. The sample includes fewer than 50,000 clones, roughly nine tenths of them seen just once. The specimen was CD8+ T cells from peripheral blood mononuclear cells, collected after pregnancy. V and J are TRBV9 and TRBJ2-3, with 16 bases that match TRBD2. The source is a female donor with multiple sclerosis, enrolled in a pregnancy study. CDR3 sequence (DNA): TGTGCCAGCAACCTCCCCGCGGGACTAGCGGGGGGGCGGGACACAGATACGCAGTATTTT. Its protein product is CASNLPAGLAGGRDTDTQYF.